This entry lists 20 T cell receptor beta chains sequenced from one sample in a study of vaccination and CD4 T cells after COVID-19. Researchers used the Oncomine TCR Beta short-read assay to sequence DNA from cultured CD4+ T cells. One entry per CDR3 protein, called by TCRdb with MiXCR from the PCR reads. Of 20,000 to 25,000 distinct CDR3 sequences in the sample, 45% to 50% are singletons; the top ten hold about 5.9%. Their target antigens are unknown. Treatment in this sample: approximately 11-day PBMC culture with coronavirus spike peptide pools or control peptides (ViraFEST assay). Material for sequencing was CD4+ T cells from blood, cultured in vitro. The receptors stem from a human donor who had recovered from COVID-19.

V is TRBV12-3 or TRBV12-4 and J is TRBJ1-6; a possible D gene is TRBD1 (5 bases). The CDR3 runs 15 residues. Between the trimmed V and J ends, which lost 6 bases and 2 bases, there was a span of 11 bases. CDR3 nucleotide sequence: TGTGCCAGCAGCCCCAGGGTAACCTATAATTCACCCCTCCACTTT. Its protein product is CASSPRVTYNSPLHF.

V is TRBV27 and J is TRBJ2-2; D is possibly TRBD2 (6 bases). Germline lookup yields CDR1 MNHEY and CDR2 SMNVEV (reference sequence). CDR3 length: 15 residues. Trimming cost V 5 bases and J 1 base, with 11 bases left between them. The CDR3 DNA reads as TGTGCCAGCAGTAACCGACTAGGGAACACCGGGGAGCTGTTTTTT. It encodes CASSNRLGNTGELFF.

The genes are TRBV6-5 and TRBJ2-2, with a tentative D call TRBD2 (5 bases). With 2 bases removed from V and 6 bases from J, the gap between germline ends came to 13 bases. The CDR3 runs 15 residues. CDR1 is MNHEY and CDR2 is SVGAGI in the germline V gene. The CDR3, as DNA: TGTGCCAGCAGTTACCGCAAAGGACTTGCCGGGGAGCTGTTTTTT. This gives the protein CASSYRKGLAGELFF.

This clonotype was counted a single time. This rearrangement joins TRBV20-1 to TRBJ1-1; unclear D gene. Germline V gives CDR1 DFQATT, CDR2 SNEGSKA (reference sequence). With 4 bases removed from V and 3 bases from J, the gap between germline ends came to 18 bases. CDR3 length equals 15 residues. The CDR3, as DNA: TGCAGTGCTAACCCCGTGCGTCGTACTGACACTGAAGCTTTCTTT. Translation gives CSANPVRRTDTEAFF.

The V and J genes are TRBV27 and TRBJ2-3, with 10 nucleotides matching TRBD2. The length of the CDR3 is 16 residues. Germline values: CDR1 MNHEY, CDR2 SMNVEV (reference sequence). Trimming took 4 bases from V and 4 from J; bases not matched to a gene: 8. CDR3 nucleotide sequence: TGTGCCAGCAGTTCGACTTTAGCGGGAGGATCAGATACGCAGTATTTT. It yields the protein CASSSTLAGGSDTQYF.

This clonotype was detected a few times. CDR3 loop: CASSDWLSSTDTQYF. The DNA for the CDR3 is TGTGCCAGCAGTGATTGGTTGAGCAGCACAGATACGCAGTATTTT. The chain employs TRBV6-4 and TRBJ2-3; no reliable D call. Germline values: CDR1 MRHNA, CDR2 SNTAGT. V gave up 3 bases and J gave up 0 bases, with 10 bases separating them. The CDR3 is 15 amino acids.

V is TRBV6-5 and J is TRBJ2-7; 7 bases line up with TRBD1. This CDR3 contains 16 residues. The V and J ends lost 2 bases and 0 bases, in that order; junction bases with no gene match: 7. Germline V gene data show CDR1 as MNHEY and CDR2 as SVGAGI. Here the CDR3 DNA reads TGTGCCAGCAGTTACGGGACAGAAAGGAGCTCCTACGAGCAGTACTTC. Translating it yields CASSYGTERSSYEQYF.

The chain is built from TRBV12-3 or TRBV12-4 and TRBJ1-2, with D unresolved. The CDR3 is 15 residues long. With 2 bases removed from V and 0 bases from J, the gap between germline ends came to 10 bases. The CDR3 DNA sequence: TGTGCCAGCAGTTTAACCCTGATTACTAACTATGGCTACACCTTC. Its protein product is CASSLTLITNYGYTF.

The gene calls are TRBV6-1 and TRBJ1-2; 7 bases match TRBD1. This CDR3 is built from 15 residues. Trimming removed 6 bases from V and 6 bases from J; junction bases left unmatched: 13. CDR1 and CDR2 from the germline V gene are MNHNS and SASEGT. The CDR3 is CASRPRRDRDHGYTF. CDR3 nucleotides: TGTGCCAGCAGACCCAGACGAGACAGGGACCATGGCTACACCTTC.

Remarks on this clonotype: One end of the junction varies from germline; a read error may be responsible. CDR3: CATSDKTGFQETRYF. As DNA, the CDR3 is TGTGCCACCAGTGACAAGACAGGTTTTCAGGAGACCCGGTACTTC. The V and J genes are TRBV24-1 and TRBJ2-5; the D gene is possibly TRBD1 (6 bases). Germline CDR1 reads KGHDR; CDR2 reads SFDVKD. The CDR3 loop spans 15 amino acids.

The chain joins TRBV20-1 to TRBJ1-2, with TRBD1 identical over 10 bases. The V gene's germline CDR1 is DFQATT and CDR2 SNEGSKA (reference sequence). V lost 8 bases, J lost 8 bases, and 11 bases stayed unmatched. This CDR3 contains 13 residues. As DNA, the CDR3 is TGCAGTTATACGACAGGGGGCAATTACGGCTACACCTTC. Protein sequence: CSYTTGGNYGYTF.

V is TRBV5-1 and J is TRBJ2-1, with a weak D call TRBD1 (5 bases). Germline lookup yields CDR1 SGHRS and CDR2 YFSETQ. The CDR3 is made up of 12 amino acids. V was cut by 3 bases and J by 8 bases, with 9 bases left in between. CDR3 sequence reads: CASSSPGYEQFF. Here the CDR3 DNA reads TGCGCCAGCAGCTCGCCAGGGTATGAGCAGTTCTTC.

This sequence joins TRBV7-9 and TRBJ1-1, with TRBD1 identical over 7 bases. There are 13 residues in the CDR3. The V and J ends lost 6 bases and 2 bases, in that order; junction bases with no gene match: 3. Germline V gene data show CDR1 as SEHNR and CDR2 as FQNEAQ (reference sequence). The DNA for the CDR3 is TGTGCCAGCAGAAACAGGGGAAACACTGAAGCTTTCTTT. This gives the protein CASRNRGNTEAFF. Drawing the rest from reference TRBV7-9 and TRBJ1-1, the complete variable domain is DTGVSQNPRHKITKRGQNVTFRCDPISEHNRLYWYRQTLGQGPEFLTYFQNEAQLEKSRLLSDRFSAERPKGSFSTLEIQRTEQGDSAMYLCASRNRGNTEAFFGQGTRLTVV.

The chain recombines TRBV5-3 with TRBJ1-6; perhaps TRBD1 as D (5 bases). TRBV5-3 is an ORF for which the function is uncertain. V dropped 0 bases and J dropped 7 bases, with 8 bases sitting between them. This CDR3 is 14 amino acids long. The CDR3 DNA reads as TGTGCCAGAAGCTTGGCCAGGGAGAATTCACCCCTCCACTTT. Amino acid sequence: CARSLARENSPLHF.

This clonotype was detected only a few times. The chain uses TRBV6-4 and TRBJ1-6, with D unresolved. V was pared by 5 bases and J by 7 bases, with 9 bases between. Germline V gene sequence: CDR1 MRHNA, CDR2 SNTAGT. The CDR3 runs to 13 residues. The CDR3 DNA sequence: TGTGCCAGCAGTTTCCGGGAAAATTCACCCCTCCACTTT. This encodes CASSFRENSPLHF.

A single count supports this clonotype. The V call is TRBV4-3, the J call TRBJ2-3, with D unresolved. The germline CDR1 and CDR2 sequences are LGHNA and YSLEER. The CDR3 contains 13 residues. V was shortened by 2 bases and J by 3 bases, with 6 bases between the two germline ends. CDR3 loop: CASSQLLTDTQYF. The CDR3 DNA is TGCGCCAGCAGCCAATTACTGACAGATACGCAGTATTTT.

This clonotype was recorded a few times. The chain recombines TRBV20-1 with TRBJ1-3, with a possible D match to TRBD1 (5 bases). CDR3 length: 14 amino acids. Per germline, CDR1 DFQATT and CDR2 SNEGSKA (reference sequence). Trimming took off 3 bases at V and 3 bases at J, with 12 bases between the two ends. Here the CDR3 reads CSARSGGVGNTIYF. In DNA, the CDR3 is TGCAGTGCTAGGTCGGGGGGTGTTGGAAACACCATATATTTT.

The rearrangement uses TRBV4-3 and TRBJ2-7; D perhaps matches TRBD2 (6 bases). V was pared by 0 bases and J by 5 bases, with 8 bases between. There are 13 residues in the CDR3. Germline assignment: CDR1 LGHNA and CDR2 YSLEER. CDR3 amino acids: CASSQEGGHEQYF. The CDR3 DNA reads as TGCGCCAGCAGCCAAGAGGGGGGTCACGAGCAGTACTTC.

The CDR3 loop reads CASSFRGSTDTQYF. CDR3 nucleotide sequence: TGTGCCAGCAGTTTTAGGGGTAGCACAGATACGCAGTATTTT. The chain has TRBV27 and TRBJ2-3, with D perhaps TRBD1 (5 bases). This CDR3 is 14 amino acids long. Per germline, CDR1 MNHEY and CDR2 SMNVEV (reference sequence). V lost 3 bases and J 0 bases, leaving 7 bases between the germline ends.

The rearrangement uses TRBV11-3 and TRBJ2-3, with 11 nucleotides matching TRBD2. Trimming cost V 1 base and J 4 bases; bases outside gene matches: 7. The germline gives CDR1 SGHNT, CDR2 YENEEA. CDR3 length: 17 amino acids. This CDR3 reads CASSLGLAGLAADTQYF. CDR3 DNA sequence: TGTGCCAGCAGCTTAGGACTAGCGGGACTCGCAGCAGATACGCAGTATTTT.